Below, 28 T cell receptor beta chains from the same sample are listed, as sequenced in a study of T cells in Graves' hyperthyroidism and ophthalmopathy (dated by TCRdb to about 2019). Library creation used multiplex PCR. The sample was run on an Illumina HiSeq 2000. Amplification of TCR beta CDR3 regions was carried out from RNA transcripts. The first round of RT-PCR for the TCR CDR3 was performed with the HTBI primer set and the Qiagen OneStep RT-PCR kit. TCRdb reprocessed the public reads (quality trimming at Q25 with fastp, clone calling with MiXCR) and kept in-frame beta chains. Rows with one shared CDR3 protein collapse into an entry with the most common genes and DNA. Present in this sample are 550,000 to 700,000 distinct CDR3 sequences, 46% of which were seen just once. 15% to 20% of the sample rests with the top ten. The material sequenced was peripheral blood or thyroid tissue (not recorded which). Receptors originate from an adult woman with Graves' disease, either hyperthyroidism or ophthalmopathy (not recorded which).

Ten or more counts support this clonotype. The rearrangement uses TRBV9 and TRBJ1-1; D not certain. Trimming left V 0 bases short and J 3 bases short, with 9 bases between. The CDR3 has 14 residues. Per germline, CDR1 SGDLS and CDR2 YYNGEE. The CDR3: CASSVVTRYTEAFF. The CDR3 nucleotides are TGTGCCAGCAGCGTAGTAACCCGGTACACTGAAGCTTTCTTT.

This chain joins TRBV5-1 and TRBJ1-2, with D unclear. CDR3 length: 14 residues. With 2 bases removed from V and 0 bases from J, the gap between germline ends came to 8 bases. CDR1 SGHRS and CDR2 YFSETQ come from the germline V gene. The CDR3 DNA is TGCGCCAGCAGCTTTGGTCAGGCTAACTATGGCTACACCTTC. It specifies CASSFGQANYGYTF.

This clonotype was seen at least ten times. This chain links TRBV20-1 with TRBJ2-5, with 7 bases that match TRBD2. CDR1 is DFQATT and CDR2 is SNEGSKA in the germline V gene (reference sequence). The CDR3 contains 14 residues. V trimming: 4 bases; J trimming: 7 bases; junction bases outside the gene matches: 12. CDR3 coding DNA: TGCAGTGCTACCAAGCGGGACTCGGGTATGACCCAGTACTTC. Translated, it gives CSATKRDSGMTQYF.

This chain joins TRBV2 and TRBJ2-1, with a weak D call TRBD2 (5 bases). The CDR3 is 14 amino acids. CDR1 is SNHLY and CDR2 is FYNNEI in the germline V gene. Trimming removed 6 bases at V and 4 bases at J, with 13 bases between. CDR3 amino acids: CASSLTRTYNEQFF. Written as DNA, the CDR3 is TGTGCCAGCAGCCTAACGAGGACTTACAATGAGCAGTTCTTC. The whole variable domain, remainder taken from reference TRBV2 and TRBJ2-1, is EPEVTQTPSHQVTQMGQEVILRCVPISNHLYFYWYRQILGQKVEFLVSFYNNEISEKSEIFDDQFSVERPDGSNFTLKIRSTKLEDSAMYFCASSLTRTYNEQFFGPGTRLTVL.

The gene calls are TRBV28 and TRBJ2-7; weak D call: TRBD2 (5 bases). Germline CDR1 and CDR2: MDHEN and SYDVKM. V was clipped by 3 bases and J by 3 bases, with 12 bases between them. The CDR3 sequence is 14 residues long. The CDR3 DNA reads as TGTGCCAGCAGTTTGAGGAGGCTGTTCTACGAGCAGTACTTC. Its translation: CASSLRRLFYEQYF.

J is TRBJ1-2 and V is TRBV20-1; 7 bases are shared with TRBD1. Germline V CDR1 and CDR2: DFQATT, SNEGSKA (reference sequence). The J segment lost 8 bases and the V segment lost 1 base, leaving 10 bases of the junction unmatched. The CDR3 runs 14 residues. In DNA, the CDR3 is TGCAGTGCTAGAGCGTGGGAGGGGGCTCGCGGCTACACCTTC. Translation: CSARAWEGARGYTF.

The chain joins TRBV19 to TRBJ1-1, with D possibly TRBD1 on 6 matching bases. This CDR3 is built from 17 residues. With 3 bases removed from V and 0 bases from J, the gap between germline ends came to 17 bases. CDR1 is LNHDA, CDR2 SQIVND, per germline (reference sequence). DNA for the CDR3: TGTGCCAGTAGTATGGTGGGGGCCAGAAACCTGAACACTGAAGCTTTCTTT. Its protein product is CASSMVGARNLNTEAFF.

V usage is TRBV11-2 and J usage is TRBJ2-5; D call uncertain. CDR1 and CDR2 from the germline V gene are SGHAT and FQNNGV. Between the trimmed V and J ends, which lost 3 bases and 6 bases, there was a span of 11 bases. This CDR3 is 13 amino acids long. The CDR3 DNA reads TGTGCCAGCAGCTTCGACCTCGGAAAGACCCAGTACTTC. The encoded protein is CASSFDLGKTQYF.

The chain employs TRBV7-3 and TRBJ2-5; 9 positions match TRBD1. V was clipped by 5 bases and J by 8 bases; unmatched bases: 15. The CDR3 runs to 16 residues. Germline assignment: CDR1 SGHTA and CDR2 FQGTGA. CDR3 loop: CASSRRTGAVVATQYF. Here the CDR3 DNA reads TGTGCCAGCAGCCGTAGGACAGGGGCGGTAGTGGCTACCCAGTACTTC.

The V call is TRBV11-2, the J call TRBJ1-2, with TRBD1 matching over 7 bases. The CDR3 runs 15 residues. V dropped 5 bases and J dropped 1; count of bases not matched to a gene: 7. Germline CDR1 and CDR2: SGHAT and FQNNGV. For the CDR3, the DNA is TGTGCCAGCAGCGTGACAGGGACCTTTAACTATGGCTACACCTTC. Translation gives CASSVTGTFNYGYTF.

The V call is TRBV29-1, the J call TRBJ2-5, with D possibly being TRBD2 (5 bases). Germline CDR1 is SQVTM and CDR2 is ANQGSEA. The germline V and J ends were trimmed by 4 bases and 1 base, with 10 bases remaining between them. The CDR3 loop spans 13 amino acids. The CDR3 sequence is CSVGMRVQETQYF. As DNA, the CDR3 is TGCAGCGTTGGGATGAGGGTCCAAGAGACCCAGTACTTC.

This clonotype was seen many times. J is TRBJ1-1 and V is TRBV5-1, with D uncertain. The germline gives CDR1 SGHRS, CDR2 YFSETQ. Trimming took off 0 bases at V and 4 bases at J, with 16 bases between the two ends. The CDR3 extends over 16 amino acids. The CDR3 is CASSLVVEGAGTEAFF. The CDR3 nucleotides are TGCGCCAGCAGCTTGGTGGTGGAGGGAGCGGGCACTGAAGCTTTCTTT.

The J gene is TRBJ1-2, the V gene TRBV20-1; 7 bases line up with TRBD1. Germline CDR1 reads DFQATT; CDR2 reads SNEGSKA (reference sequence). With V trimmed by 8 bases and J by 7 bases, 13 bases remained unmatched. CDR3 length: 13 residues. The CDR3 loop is CSYFGRGQAGYTF. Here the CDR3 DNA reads TGCAGTTACTTCGGTCGCGGACAGGCTGGCTACACCTTC.

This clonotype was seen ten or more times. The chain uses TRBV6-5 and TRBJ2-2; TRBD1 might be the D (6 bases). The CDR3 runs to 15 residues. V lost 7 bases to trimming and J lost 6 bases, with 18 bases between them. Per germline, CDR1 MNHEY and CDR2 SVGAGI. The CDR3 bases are TGTGCCAGCACCTATCAACAGGGATATCCCGGGGAGCTGTTTTTT. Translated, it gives CASTYQQGYPGELFF.

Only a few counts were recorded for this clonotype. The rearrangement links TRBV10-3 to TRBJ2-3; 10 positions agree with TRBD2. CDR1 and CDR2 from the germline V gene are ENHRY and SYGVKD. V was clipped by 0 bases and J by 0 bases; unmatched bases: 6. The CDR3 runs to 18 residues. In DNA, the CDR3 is TGTGCCATCAGTGAGTCTAGCGGGAGGCAACGTAGCACAGATACGCAGTATTTT. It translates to CAISESSGRQRSTDTQYF.

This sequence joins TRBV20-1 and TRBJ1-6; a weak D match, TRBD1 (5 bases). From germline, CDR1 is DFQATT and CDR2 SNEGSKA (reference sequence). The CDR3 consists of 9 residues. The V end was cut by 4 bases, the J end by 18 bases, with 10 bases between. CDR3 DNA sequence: TGCAGTGCTATGGAGCAGGGCCACTTT. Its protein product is CSAMEQGHF.

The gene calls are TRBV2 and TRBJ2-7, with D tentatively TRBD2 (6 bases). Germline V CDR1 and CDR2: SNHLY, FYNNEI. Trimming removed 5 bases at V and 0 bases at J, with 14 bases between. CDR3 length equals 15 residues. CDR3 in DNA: TGTGCCAGCAGTTGGCGGGACGGGAGCTCCTACGAGCAGTACTTC. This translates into CASSWRDGSSYEQYF.

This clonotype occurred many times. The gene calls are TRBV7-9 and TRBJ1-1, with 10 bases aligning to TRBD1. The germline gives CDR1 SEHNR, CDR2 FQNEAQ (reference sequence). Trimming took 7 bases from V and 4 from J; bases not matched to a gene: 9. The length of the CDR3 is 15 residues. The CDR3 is CASTTQGTGATEAFF. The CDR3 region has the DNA TGTGCCAGCACGACACAGGGGACAGGGGCCACTGAAGCTTTCTTT.

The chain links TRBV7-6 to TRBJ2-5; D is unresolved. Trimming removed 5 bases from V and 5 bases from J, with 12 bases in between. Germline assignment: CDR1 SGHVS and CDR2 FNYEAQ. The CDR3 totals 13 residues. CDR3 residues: CASSADLGETQYF. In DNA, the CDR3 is TGTGCCAGCAGCGCCGATCTCGGGGAGACCCAGTACTTC.

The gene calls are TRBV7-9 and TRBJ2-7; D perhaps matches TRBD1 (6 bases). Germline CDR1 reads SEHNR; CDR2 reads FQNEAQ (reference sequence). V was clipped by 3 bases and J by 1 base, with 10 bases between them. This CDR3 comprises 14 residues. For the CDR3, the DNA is TGTGCCAGCAGCTTGGTGGACAGTTCCTACGAGCAGTACTTC. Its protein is CASSLVDSSYEQYF. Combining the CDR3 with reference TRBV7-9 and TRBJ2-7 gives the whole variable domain DTGVSQNPRHKITKRGQNVTFRCDPISEHNRLYWYRQTLGQGPEFLTYFQNEAQLEKSRLLSDRFSAERPKGSFSTLEIQRTEQGDSAMYLCASSLVDSSYEQYFGPGTRLTVT.

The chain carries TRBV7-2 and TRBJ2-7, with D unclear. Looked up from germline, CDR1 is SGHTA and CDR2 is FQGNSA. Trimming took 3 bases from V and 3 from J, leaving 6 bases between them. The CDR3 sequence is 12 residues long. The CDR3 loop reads CASSFLNYEQYF. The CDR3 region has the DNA TGTGCCAGCAGCTTTTTAAACTACGAGCAGTACTTC.

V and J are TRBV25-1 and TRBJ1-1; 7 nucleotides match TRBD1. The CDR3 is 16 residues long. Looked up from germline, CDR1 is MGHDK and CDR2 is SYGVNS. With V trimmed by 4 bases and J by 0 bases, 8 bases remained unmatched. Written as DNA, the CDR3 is TGTGCCAGCAGTGTTAGGGACAGAGAATTGAACACTGAAGCTTTCTTT. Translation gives CASSVRDRELNTEAFF.

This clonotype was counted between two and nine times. CDR3 nucleotides: TGTGCCAGCAGTTTCAAAATCCAAGAGACCCAGTACTTC. Protein product: CASSFKIQETQYF. V gene TRBV27 combines with J gene TRBJ2-5; D not certain. Germline V CDR1 and CDR2: MNHEY, SMNVEV (reference sequence). The CDR3 is 13 residues long. Deletions cut 3 bases from V and 1 base from J, with 6 bases between.

For the CDR3, the DNA is TGTGCCAGCAGTGAAGGGGAGACAGGGGACGGCTACACCTTC. Translating it yields CASSEGETGDGYTF. The rearrangement uses TRBV2 and TRBJ1-2; 8 bases map to TRBD1. Trimming cost V 1 base and J 8 bases; bases outside gene matches: 6. This CDR3 is 14 amino acids long. Germline lookup yields CDR1 SNHLY and CDR2 FYNNEI.

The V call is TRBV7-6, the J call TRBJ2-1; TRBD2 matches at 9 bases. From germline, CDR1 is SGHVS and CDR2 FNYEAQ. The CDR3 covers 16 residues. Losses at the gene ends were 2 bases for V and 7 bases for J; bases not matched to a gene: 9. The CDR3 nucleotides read TGTGCCAGCAGCTTATTAAGGGCTAGCGGGACAAATGAGCAGTTCTTC. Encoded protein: CASSLLRASGTNEQFF. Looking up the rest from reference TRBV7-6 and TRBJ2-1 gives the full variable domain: GAGVSQSPRYKVTKRGQDVALRCDPISGHVSLYWYRQALGQGPEFLTYFNYEAQQDKSGLPNDRFSAERPEGSISTLTIQRTEQRDSAMYRCASSLLRASGTNEQFFGPGTRLTVL.

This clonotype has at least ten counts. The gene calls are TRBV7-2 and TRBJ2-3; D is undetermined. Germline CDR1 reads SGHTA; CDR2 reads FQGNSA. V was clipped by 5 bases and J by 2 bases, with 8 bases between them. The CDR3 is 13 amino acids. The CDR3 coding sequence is TGTGCCAGCAGCCGCGCGACCACAGATACGCAGTATTTT. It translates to CASSRATTDTQYF. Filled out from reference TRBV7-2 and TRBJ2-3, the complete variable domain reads GAGVSQSPSNKVTEKGKDVELRCDPISGHTALYWYRQSLGQGLEFLIYFQGNSAPDKSGLPSDRFSAERTGGSVSTLTIQRTQQEDSAVYLCASSRATTDTQYFGPGTRLTVL.

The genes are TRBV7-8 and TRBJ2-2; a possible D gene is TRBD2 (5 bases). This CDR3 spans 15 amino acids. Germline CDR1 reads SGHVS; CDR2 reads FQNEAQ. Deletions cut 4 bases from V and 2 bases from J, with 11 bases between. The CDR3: CASSSAGANTGELFF. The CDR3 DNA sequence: TGTGCCAGCAGCTCCGCGGGCGCAAACACCGGGGAGCTGTTTTTT.

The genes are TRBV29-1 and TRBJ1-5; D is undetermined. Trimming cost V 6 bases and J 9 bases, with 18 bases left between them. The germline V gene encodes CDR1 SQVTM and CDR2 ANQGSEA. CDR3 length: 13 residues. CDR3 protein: CSVMRALVGPQHF. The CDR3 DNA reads TGCAGCGTGATGAGGGCTCTGGTTGGGCCCCAGCATTTT.